This T cell receptor beta chain derives from a study of T cells in Graves' hyperthyroidism and ophthalmopathy. The germline V and J ends were trimmed by 6 bases and 1 base, with 10 bases remaining between them. Germline V CDR1 and CDR2: MNHNS, SASEGT. The CDR3 totals 14 residues. There were TCR beta CDR3 regions amplified from RNA transcripts. TCR CDR3 regions were first amplified by RT-PCR with HTBI primers. TCRdb reprocessed the multiplex PCR reads via MiXCR and lists one record per CDR3 protein. Of around 300,000 distinct CDR3 sequences listed, 25% to 30% were seen once; the top ten hold about a quarter. Only one count was recorded for this clonotype. Antigen unknown. In patients aged 18 to 65, hyperthyroidism was newly diagnosed, with duration under 2 months. Blood was obtained at the first hyperthyroidism diagnosis, which preceded any ophthalmopathy symptoms. Points from the study as a whole: Most expanded thyroid clonotypes above 0.001 also appeared in blood.

The chain links TRBV6-1 to TRBJ1-5, with D hard to call. The sequenced material came from blood. The sequence was collected from a man aged 35-49 years with Graves' hyperthyroidism that later progressed to Graves' ophthalmopathy. The CDR3 spells CASRERRSNQPQHF. The CDR3 coding sequence is TGTGCCAGCAGGGAAAGGCGAAGCAATCAGCCCCAGCATTTT.